This TCR beta chain was captured in a study of OX40 agonist ivuxolimab in advanced cancers. Overall study findings and caveats: Specificity for antigen went undetermined in the expanded peripheral T cells.

The table came from immunoSEQ multiplex PCR; TCRdb's copy has only in-frame clones and leaves some out. The data contain nearly 60,000 clones, over 70% of them seen just once; the ten biggest clones take up 3% to 3.5%. Points on this clone: Its antigen is as yet unknown.

The length of the CDR3 is 11 residues. Germline V gene sequence: CDR1 LNHDA, CDR2 SQIVND (reference sequence). Trimming pared 5 bases from V and 7 bases from J, leaving 8 bases between. The rearrangement uses TRBV19 and TRBJ1-2; D remains unclear. The source was CD4+ or CD8+ T cells sorted from blood, collected in a trial of the OX40 agonist ivuxolimab. This receptor was obtained from an adult with an advanced solid tumor such as melanoma, head and neck, liver or kidney cancer. The CDR3 bases are TGTGCCAGTAGTCACACCACTGGCTACACCTTC. This codes for CASSHTTGYTF.